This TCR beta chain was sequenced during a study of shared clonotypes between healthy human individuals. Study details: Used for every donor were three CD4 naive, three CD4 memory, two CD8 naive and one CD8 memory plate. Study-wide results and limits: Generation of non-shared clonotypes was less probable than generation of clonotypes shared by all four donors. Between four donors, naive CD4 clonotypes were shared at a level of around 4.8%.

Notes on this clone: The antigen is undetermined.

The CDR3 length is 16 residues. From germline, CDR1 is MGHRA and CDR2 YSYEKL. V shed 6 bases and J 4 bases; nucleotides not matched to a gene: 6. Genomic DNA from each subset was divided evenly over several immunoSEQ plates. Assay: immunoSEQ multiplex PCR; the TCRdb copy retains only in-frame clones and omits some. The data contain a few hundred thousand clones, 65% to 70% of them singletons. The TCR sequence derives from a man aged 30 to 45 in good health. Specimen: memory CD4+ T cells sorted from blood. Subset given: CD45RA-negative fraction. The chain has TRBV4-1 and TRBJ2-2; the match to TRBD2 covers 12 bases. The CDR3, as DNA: TGCGCCAGCAGACCGACTAGCGGGAGAGGCACCGGGGAGCTGTTTTTT. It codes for CASRPTSGRGTGELFF.